These T cell receptor beta chains were read from a single sample in a study of blood T cell repertoires in COVID-19. Method: immunoSEQ multiplex PCR; TCRdb's copy keeps in-frame clones and lacks some. The sample carries about 78,000 clones, around 90% recorded once. Source material: peripheral blood. The receptor set was obtained from a woman of 80 years or more with acute or convalescent COVID-19. CDR3s include the opening cysteine and the closing phenylalanine or tryptophan. Each record gives: clone size, V gene, D gene, J gene, CDR3 protein, CDR3 DNA. A D gene is named only where the DNA matches it firmly. Clone size is stated in some rows and not others, as once, few, many or a class when expanded.

abundance: NA; v_gene: TRBV18; d_gene: NA; j_gene: TRBJ2-3; CDR3aa: CASSQMRSTDTQYF; CDR3nt: TGTGCCAGCTCACAGATGAGAAGCACAGATACGCAGTATTTT
abundance: NA; v_gene: TRBV7-3; d_gene: NA; j_gene: TRBJ1-3; CDR3aa: CASSLLNGRDGNTIYF; CDR3nt: TGTGCCAGCAGCTTACTTAACGGACGGGATGGAAACACCATATATTTT
abundance: NA; v_gene: TRBV20-1; d_gene: NA; j_gene: TRBJ2-5; CDR3aa: CSASRGHLEETQYF; CDR3nt: TGCAGTGCTAGTAGGGGACACTTGGAAGAGACCCAGTACTTC
abundance: NA; v_gene: TRBV19; d_gene: TRBD1; j_gene: TRBJ1-5; CDR3aa: CASSIHRRGVDQPQHF; CDR3nt: TGTGCCAGTAGTATACACCGCAGGGGGGTCGATCAGCCCCAGCATTTT
abundance: NA; v_gene: TRBV10-3; d_gene: TRBD1; j_gene: TRBJ2-7; CDR3aa: CAISQQGTFYEQYF; CDR3nt: TGTGCCATCAGCCAACAGGGGACCTTCTACGAGCAGTACTTC
abundance: NA; v_gene: TRBV5-1; d_gene: NA; j_gene: TRBJ1-6; CDR3aa: CASNQGSQGNSPLHF; CDR3nt: TGCGCCAGCAACCAGGGAAGCCAGGGGAATTCACCCCTCCACTTT
abundance: NA; v_gene: TRBV9; d_gene: TRBD1; j_gene: TRBJ1-3; CDR3aa: CASSVTGVGAGNTIYF; CDR3nt: TGTGCCAGCAGCGTAACAGGGGTAGGGGCTGGCAACACCATATATTTT
abundance: NA; v_gene: TRBV3-1/TRBV3-2; d_gene: NA; j_gene: TRBJ1-6; CDR3aa: CASGRWGGSSYNSPLHF; CDR3nt: TGTGCCAGCGGCCGGTGGGGGGGCAGCTCCTATAATTCACCCCTCCACTTT
abundance: NA; v_gene: TRBV19; d_gene: TRBD1; j_gene: TRBJ2-5; CDR3aa: CASSMGTGYQETQYF; CDR3nt: TGTGCCAGTAGTATGGGGACAGGCTACCAAGAGACCCAGTACTTC
abundance: NA; v_gene: TRBV7-2; d_gene: NA; j_gene: TRBJ2-5; CDR3aa: CASSPEQLLQETQYF; CDR3nt: TGTGCCAGCAGCCCCGAACAGTTACTTCAAGAGACCCAGTACTTC
abundance: NA; v_gene: TRBV6-5; d_gene: NA; j_gene: TRBJ1-1; CDR3aa: CASSRKGGGRGEAFF; CDR3nt: TGTGCCAGCAGTCGGAAAGGGGGGGGTAGAGGTGAAGCTTTCTTT
abundance: NA; v_gene: TRBV7-3; d_gene: TRBD1; j_gene: TRBJ1-2; CDR3aa: CASSPGGGLSGYTF; CDR3nt: TGTGCCAGCAGCCCAGGGGGTGGGTTGTCGGGCTACACCTTC
abundance: few; v_gene: TRBV7-2; d_gene: NA; j_gene: TRBJ2-3; CDR3aa: CASSPSATYADTQYF; CDR3nt: TGTGCCAGCAGCCCATCTGCCACTTACGCGGATACGCAGTATTTT
abundance: NA; v_gene: TRBV11-3; d_gene: TRBD1; j_gene: TRBJ2-2; CDR3aa: CASSLGTGMNTGELFF; CDR3nt: TGTGCCAGCAGCTTAGGGACAGGGATGAACACCGGGGAGCTGTTTTTT
abundance: NA; v_gene: TRBV5-4; d_gene: TRBD1; j_gene: TRBJ1-4; CDR3aa: CASSLQGPHEKLFF; CDR3nt: TGTGCCAGCAGTTTACAGGGGCCACATGAAAAACTGTTTTTT
abundance: NA; v_gene: TRBV10-3; d_gene: TRBD1; j_gene: TRBJ1-4; CDR3aa: CAISEYRGDEKLFF; CDR3nt: TGTGCCATCAGTGAGTACAGGGGCGATGAAAAACTGTTTTTT
abundance: NA; v_gene: TRBV2; d_gene: TRBD1; j_gene: TRBJ1-1; CDR3aa: CASSWATGGRNTEAFF; CDR3nt: TGTGCCAGCAGTTGGGCGACAGGGGGCCGGAACACTGAAGCTTTCTTT
abundance: NA; v_gene: TRBV9; d_gene: TRBD2; j_gene: TRBJ2-5; CDR3aa: CASSVDIGTREETQYF; CDR3nt: TGTGCCAGCAGCGTAGATATCGGGACTAGAGAGGAGACCCAGTACTTC
abundance: NA; v_gene: TRBV3-1/TRBV3-2; d_gene: TRBD1; j_gene: TRBJ1-5; CDR3aa: CASSRTGGNQPQHF; CDR3nt: TGTGCCAGCAGCCGGACAGGGGGCAATCAGCCCCAGCATTTT
abundance: few; v_gene: TRBV19; d_gene: NA; j_gene: TRBJ2-2; CDR3aa: CASRRQELTGELFF; CDR3nt: TGTGCCAGTCGACGACAGGAGCTCACCGGGGAGCTGTTTTTT
abundance: NA; v_gene: TRBV5-1; d_gene: NA; j_gene: TRBJ1-4; CDR3aa: CASSLSGATNEKLFF; CDR3nt: TGCGCCAGCAGCCTATCAGGGGCAACTAATGAAAAACTGTTTTTT
abundance: NA; v_gene: TRBV5-4; d_gene: TRBD2; j_gene: TRBJ2-1; CDR3aa: CASSGLAGVNNEQFF; CDR3nt: TGTGCCAGCAGCGGACTAGCGGGGGTGAACAATGAGCAGTTCTTC
abundance: NA; v_gene: TRBV3-1/TRBV3-2; d_gene: TRBD1; j_gene: TRBJ1-6; CDR3aa: CASSQNRDSNSPLHF; CDR3nt: TGTGCCAGCAGCCAAAACAGGGACAGTAATTCACCCCTCCACTTT
abundance: NA; v_gene: TRBV20-1; d_gene: NA; j_gene: TRBJ1-4; CDR3aa: CSASSTGSATNEKLFF; CDR3nt: TGCAGTGCTAGTTCGACAGGTAGCGCAACTAATGAAAAACTGTTTTTT
abundance: NA; v_gene: TRBV2; d_gene: NA; j_gene: TRBJ1-2; CDR3aa: CASSEGRSFYGYTF; CDR3nt: TGTGCCAGCAGTGAAGGACGGAGCTTTTATGGCTACACCTTC
abundance: NA; v_gene: TRBV6-5; d_gene: NA; j_gene: TRBJ2-6; CDR3aa: CASRGSSGANVLTF; CDR3nt: TGTGCCAGCAGGGGGAGCTCTGGGGCCAACGTCCTGACTTTC
abundance: once; v_gene: TRBV24-1; d_gene: NA; j_gene: TRBJ2-2; CDR3aa: CATSDFPNTGELFF; CDR3nt: TGTGCCACCAGTGATTTCCCAAACACCGGGGAGCTGTTTTTT
abundance: few; v_gene: TRBV15; d_gene: TRBD2; j_gene: TRBJ2-2; CDR3aa: CATSGRTSGRIGELFF; CDR3nt: TGTGCCACCAGCGGTCGGACTAGCGGGCGTATCGGGGAGCTGTTTTTT
abundance: NA; v_gene: TRBV7-7; d_gene: TRBD2; j_gene: TRBJ2-1; CDR3aa: CASSQNPGTSANEQFF; CDR3nt: TGTGCTAGCAGCCAGAACCCCGGGACTAGCGCCAATGAGCAGTTCTTC
abundance: NA; v_gene: TRBV6-5; d_gene: NA; j_gene: TRBJ1-2; CDR3aa: CASSYSRANKRGYTF; CDR3nt: TGTGCCAGCAGTTACTCGAGGGCCAACAAAAGGGGCTACACCTTC
abundance: NA; v_gene: TRBV15; d_gene: TRBD1; j_gene: TRBJ2-5; CDR3aa: CATSRGDSQETQYF; CDR3nt: TGTGCCACCAGCAGAGGGGACAGCCAAGAGACCCAGTACTTC
abundance: NA; v_gene: TRBV15; d_gene: TRBD2; j_gene: TRBJ2-3; CDR3aa: CATSRERRGVADTQYF; CDR3nt: TGTGCCACCAGCCGAGAAAGGCGGGGGGTGGCAGATACGCAGTATTTT
abundance: NA; v_gene: TRBV15; d_gene: TRBD2; j_gene: TRBJ2-1; CDR3aa: CATSKGGSINEQFF; CDR3nt: TGTGCCACCAGCAAAGGCGGGAGCATTAATGAGCAGTTCTTC
abundance: NA; v_gene: TRBV5-4; d_gene: TRBD1; j_gene: TRBJ1-1; CDR3aa: CASSVGQARREAFF; CDR3nt: TGTGCCAGCAGCGTGGGACAGGCTAGAAGAGAAGCTTTCTTT
abundance: NA; v_gene: TRBV5-1; d_gene: NA; j_gene: TRBJ2-7; CDR3aa: CASSPRSTTYEQYF; CDR3nt: TGCGCCAGCAGCCCCCGCAGCACTACCTACGAGCAGTACTTC
abundance: NA; v_gene: TRBV5-1; d_gene: TRBD1; j_gene: TRBJ1-2; CDR3aa: CASSDTGGVEGYTF; CDR3nt: TGCGCCAGCAGCGACACAGGGGGCGTGGAGGGCTACACCTTC
abundance: NA; v_gene: TRBV3-1/TRBV3-2; d_gene: NA; j_gene: TRBJ1-5; CDR3aa: CASSQRGGEPQHF; CDR3nt: TGTGCCAGCAGCCAAAGAGGGGGGGAGCCCCAGCATTTT
abundance: few; v_gene: TRBV10-1; d_gene: NA; j_gene: TRBJ2-1; CDR3aa: CASSESAGQDEQFF; CDR3nt: TGCGCCAGCAGTGAGTCGGCAGGGCAGGATGAGCAGTTCTTC
abundance: NA; v_gene: TRBV6-5; d_gene: TRBD2; j_gene: TRBJ2-7; CDR3aa: CASSYGGGLRYEQYF; CDR3nt: TGTGCCAGCAGTTATGGCGGGGGACTAAGATACGAGCAGTACTTC
abundance: NA; v_gene: TRBV19; d_gene: TRBD2; j_gene: TRBJ2-7; CDR3aa: CASSTDPGLANYEQYF; CDR3nt: TGTGCCAGTAGTACAGATCCGGGACTAGCGAACTACGAGCAGTACTTC
abundance: NA; v_gene: TRBV7-2; d_gene: NA; j_gene: TRBJ2-2; CDR3aa: CASSLLGGANTGELFF; CDR3nt: TGTGCCAGCAGCTTATTAGGGGGGGCCAATACCGGGGAGCTGTTTTTT
abundance: NA; v_gene: TRBV18; d_gene: TRBD2; j_gene: TRBJ2-3; CDR3aa: CASSPAGVADTQYF; CDR3nt: TGTGCCAGCTCACCAGCGGGAGTTGCAGATACGCAGTATTTT
abundance: once; v_gene: TRBV19; d_gene: NA; j_gene: TRBJ2-2; CDR3aa: CASSISGSNTGELFF; CDR3nt: TGTGCCAGTAGTATTAGCGGTTCGAACACCGGGGAGCTGTTTTTT
abundance: NA; v_gene: TRBV6-5; d_gene: NA; j_gene: TRBJ2-5; CDR3aa: CASSGFRETQYF; CDR3nt: TGTGCCAGCTCCGGGTTCCGGGAGACCCAGTACTTC
abundance: NA; v_gene: TRBV5-4; d_gene: TRBD1; j_gene: TRBJ1-2; CDR3aa: CASSWTGTRGYTF; CDR3nt: TGTGCCAGCAGCTGGACAGGGACGCGTGGCTACACCTTC